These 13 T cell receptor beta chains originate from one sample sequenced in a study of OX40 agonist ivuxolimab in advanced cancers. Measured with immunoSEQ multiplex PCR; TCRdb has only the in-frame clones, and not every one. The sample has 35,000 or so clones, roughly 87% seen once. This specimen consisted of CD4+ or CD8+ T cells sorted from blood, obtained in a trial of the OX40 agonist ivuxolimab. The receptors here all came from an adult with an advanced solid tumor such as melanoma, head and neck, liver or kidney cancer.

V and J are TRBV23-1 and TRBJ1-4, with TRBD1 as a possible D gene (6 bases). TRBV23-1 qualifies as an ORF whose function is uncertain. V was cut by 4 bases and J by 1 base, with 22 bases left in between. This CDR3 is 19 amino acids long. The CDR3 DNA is TGCGCCAGCAGTCGAAACACAGGGTCCCACGGAGGAACTAATGAAAAACTGTTTTTT. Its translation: CASSRNTGSHGGTNEKLFF.

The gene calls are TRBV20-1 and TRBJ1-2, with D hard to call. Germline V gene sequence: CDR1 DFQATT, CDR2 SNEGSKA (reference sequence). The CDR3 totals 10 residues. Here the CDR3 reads CGTDDYGYTF. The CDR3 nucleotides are TGCGGCACGGACGACTATGGCTACACCTTC.

The CDR3 sequence: CASSLGPTNRFGEAFF. For the CDR3, the DNA is TGTGCCAGCAGCCTGGGACCTACTAATAGGTTCGGTGAAGCTTTCTTT. V gene TRBV7-9 combines with J gene TRBJ1-1; possible D gene TRBD1, 5 bases. The V gene lost 5 bases and the J gene lost 7 bases, with 23 bases spanning the gap. Germline CDR1 SEHNR, CDR2 FQNEAQ (reference sequence). The CDR3 consists of 16 residues. The complete variable domain, with remaining parts taken from reference TRBV7-9 and TRBJ1-1, reads DTGVSQNPRHKITKRGQNVTFRCDPISEHNRLYWYRQTLGQGPEFLTYFQNEAQLEKSRLLSDRFSAERPKGSFSTLEIQRTEQGDSAMYLCASSLGPTNRFGEAFFGQGTRLTVV.

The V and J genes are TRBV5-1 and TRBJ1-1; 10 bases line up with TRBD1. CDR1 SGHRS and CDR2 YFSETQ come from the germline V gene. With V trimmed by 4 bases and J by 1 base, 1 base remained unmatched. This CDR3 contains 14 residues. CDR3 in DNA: TGCGCCAGCAGCGGGACAGGGGCGAACACTGAAGCTTTCTTT. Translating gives CASSGTGANTEAFF.

The CDR3 bases are TGTGCCAGTAGTCTGGGACAGCCCTTTACCTACGAGCAGTACTTC. It is translated as CASSLGQPFTYEQYF. The rearrangement joins TRBV19 to TRBJ2-7; 7 nucleotides match TRBD1. CDR1 and CDR2 (germline): LNHDA, SQIVND (reference sequence). With 5 bases clipped from V and 2 bases from J, the junction kept 9 bases outside the gene matches. The CDR3 covers 15 residues. Together with reference TRBV19 and TRBJ2-7, the CDR3 gives the full variable domain: DGGITQSPKYLFRKEGQNVTLSCEQNLNHDAMYWYRQDPGQGLRLIYYSQIVNDFQKGDIAEGYSVSREKKESFPLTVTSAQKNPTAFYLCASSLGQPFTYEQYFGPGTRLTVT.

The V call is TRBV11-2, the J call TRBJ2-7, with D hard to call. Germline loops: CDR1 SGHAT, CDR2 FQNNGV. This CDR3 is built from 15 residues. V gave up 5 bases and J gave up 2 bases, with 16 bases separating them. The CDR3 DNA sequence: TGTGCCAGCAGCCTAGGAAATGACGGCGCCTACGAGCAGTACTTC. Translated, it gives CASSLGNDGAYEQYF.

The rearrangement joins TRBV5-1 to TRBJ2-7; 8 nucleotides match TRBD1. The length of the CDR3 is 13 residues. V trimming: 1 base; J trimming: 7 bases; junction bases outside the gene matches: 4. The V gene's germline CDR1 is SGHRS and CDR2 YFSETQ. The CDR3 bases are TGCGCCAGCAGCTTGACTGGGACAGGTGAGCAGTACTTC. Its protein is CASSLTGTGEQYF.

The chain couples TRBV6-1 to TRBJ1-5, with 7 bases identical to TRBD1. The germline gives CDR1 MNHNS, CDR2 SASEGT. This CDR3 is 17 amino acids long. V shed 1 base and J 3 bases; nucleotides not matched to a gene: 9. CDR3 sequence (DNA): TGTGCCAGCAGTGAAGGGGGTTGGGGACAGACCAATCAGCCCCAGCATTTT. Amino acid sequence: CASSEGGWGQTNQPQHF.

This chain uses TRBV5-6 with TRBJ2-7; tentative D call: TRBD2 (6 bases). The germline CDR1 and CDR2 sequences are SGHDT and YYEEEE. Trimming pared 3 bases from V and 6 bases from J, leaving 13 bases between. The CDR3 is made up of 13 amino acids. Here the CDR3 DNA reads TGTGCCAGCAGCTGGTGGAGGGCCTTCGAGCAGTACTTC. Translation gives CASSWWRAFEQYF.

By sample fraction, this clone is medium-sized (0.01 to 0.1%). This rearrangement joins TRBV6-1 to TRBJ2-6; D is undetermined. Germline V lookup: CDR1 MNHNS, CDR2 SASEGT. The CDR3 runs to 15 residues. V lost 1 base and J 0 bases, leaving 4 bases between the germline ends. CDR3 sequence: CASSEDSSGANVLTF. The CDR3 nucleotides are TGTGCCAGCAGTGAAGACAGCTCTGGGGCCAACGTCCTGACTTTC.

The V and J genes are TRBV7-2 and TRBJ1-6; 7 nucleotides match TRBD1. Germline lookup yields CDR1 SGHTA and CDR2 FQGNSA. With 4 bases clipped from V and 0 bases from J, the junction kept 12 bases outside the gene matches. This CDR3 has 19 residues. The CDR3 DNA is TGTGCCAGCAGCTCCACAGGGGCAAGCTATAGCTCCTATAATTCACCCCTCCACTTT. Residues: CASSSTGASYSSYNSPLHF.

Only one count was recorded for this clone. The CDR3 DNA sequence: TGTGCCAGCAGCAGGGACGGGTTGGGCGAGACCCAGTACTTC. Translation: CASSRDGLGETQYF. The V gene is TRBV21-1, the J gene TRBJ2-5. TRBV21-1 is an annotated pseudogene. CDR3 length: 14 amino acids.

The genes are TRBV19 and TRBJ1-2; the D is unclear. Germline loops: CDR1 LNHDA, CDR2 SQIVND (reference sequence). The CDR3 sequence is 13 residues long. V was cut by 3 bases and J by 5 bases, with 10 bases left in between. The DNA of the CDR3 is TGTGCCAGTAGTATCCTGGCTCAATATGGCTACACCTTC. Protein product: CASSILAQYGYTF.